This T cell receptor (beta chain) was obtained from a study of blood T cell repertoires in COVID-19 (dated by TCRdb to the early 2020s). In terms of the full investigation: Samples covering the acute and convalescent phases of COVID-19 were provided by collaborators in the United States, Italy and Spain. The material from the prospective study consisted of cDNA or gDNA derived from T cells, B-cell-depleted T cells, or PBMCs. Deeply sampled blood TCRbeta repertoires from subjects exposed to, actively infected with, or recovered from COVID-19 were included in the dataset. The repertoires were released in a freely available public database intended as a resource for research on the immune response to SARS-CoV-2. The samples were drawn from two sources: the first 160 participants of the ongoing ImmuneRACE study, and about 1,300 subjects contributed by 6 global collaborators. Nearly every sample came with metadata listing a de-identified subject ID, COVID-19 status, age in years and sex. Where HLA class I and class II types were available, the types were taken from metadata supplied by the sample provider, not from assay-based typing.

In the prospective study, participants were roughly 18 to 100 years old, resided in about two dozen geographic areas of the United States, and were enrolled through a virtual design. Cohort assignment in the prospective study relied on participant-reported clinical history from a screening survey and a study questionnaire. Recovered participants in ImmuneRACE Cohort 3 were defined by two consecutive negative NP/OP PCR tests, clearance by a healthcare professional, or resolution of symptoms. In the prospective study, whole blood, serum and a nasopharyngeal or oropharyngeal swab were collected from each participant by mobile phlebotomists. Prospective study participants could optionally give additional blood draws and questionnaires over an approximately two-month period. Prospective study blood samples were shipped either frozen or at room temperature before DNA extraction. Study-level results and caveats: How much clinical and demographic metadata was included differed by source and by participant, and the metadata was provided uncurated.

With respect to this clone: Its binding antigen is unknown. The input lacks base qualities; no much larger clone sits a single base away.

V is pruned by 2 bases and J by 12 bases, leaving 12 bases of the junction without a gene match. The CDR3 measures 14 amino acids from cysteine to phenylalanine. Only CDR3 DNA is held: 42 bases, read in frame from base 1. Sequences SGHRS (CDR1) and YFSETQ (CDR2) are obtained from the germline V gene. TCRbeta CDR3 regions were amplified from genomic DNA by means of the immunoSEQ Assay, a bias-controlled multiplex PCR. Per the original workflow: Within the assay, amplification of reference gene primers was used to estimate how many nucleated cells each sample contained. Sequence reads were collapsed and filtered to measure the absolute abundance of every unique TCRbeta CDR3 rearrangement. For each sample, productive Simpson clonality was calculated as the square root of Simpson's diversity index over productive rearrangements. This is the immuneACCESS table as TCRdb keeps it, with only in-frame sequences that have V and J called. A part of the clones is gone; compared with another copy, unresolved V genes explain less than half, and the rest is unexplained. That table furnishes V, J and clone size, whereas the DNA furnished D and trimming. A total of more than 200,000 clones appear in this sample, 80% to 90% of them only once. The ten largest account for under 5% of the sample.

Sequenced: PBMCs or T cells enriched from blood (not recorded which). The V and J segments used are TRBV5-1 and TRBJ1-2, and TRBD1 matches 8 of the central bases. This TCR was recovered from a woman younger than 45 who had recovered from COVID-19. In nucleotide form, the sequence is TGCGCCAGCAGCTTTCAAGCGGGACAGGCGGGTAACACCTTC. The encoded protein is CASSFQAGQAGNTF.